The present T cell receptor beta chain was sequenced within a study of T cells in Graves' hyperthyroidism and ophthalmopathy. The investigators amplified TCR beta CDR3 regions from RNA transcripts. In the first-round RT-PCR of the TCR CDR3, the HTBI primer set was used. TCRdb independently ran MiXCR on the multiplex PCR reads; one entry per CDR3 protein. The table shows under 400,000 distinct CDR3 sequences, with about 15% occurring only once. With respect to this clonotype: Its matching antigen is unknown.

The CDR3 is made up of 14 amino acids. Per germline, CDR1 MNHNS and CDR2 SASEGT. Between the trimmed V and J ends, which lost 6 bases and 9 bases, there was a span of 15 bases. Study results and caveats: Peripheral blood also featured most of the thyroid clonotypes expanded above 0.001.

A patient was excluded if there was uncontrolled infection, other autoimmune disease, pregnancy or lactation. The diagnostic basis comprised clinical symptoms, serum thyroxine and TRAb, thyroid ultrasound and orbital computed tomography. The sequencing sample was made of blood. The TCR originated in a woman aged 60 to 75 with Graves' ophthalmopathy. The V call is TRBV6-1, the J call TRBJ1-6; no firm D call. The DNA of the CDR3 is TGTGCCAGCAGGGATTTGGAGGCGAGTTCACCCCTCCACTTT. This sequence encodes CASRDLEASSPLHF.